This T cell receptor (beta chain) stems from a study of siplizumab effects on memory and regulatory T cells. A word on this clone: Its antigen is currently unknown.

The ends were cut back, 6 bases at V and 1 base at J, with 12 bases in the middle. Germline V CDR1 and CDR2: MGHRA, YSYEKL. The CDR3 loop spans 14 amino acids. Findings and limits, study-wide: The diversity of naive T cells seemed greater than that of memory cells, and their alloresponse contribution seemed major. Roughly 75-95% of proliferating CD4+ or CD8+ clones lacked an assignable naive or memory phenotype.

Sequencing of each sample assayed some 9.2 x 10^4 TCR templates. Measured with immunoSEQ multiplex PCR; TCRdb has only the in-frame clones, and not every one. This repertoire shows roughly 100,000 clones, about 93% found once; its top ten account for less than 0.35%. This chain links TRBV4-1 with TRBJ1-1; D is perhaps TRBD1 (5 bases). The sample consisted of CD4+ T cells sorted from blood. The TCR sequence derives from a human donor in good health. Here the CDR3 reads CASRGPLRNTEAFF. The CDR3 nucleotides read TGCGCCAGCAGGGGACCTCTCAGGAACACTGAAGCTTTCTTT.